The 20 T cell receptor beta chains given below trace back to one sample, sequenced in a study of CD8 T cells in Susac syndrome. A quantity of roughly 0.5 to 1 ug RNA underwent reverse transcription using random hexamers. A single record per CDR3 protein comes from TCRdb applying MiXCR to the immunoSEQ multiplex PCR reads. The sample records tens of thousands of distinct CDR3 sequences, about 95% being singletons. Sequenced: CD8+ T cells from PBMCs. These receptors all come from a human donor with Susac syndrome.

The table lists this clonotype with a count of one. V gene TRBV20-1 combines with J gene TRBJ2-3; a possible D gene is TRBD2 (6 bases). The CDR3 runs to 14 residues. Germline V gene lookup returns CDR1 DFQATT and CDR2 SNEGSKA (reference sequence). V was pared by 5 bases and J by 0 bases, with 12 bases between. The CDR3 region has the DNA TGCAGTGCTCCCCGGGAGCCTAGCACAGATACGCAGTATTTT. Translated: CSAPREPSTDTQYF.

CDR3 nucleotide sequence: TGTGCCAGCAGCCCATCCCTGGGGGAAGCCAATGAGCAGTTCTTC. Residues: CASSPSLGEANEQFF. V and J are TRBV7-3 and TRBJ2-1; the D call may be TRBD1 or TRBD2 (5 bases each). V gave up 5 bases and J gave up 6 bases, with 17 bases separating them. Germline lookup yields CDR1 SGHTA and CDR2 FQGTGA. The CDR3 runs to 15 residues.

This chain uses TRBV5-4 with TRBJ2-7; D unresolved. The CDR3 spans 13 residues. V was trimmed by 0 bases and J by 2 bases, leaving 6 bases between them. Per the germline V gene, CDR1 is SGHNT and CDR2 is YYREEE (reference sequence). In DNA, the CDR3 is TGTGCCAGCAGCTTGGAGGCGACCTACGAGCAGTACTTC. It yields the protein CASSLEATYEQYF.

The chain links TRBV27 to TRBJ1-5; TRBD1 agrees at 7 bases. Germline CDR1 and CDR2: MNHEY and SMNVEV (reference sequence). Trimming at V came to 5 bases and at J to 1 base, leaving 14 bases not matched to a gene. CDR3 length: 18 amino acids. The CDR3 DNA sequence: TGTGCCAGCAGTCCTCAGGGGGACGCAGAGGGGAGCAATCAGCCCCAGCATTTT. Its protein is CASSPQGDAEGSNQPQHF.

This clonotype has a single count. The genes are TRBV21-1 and TRBJ2-1; the tabulated D call, TRBD1, remains unverified against the DNA. TRBV21-1 is classified as a pseudogene. The CDR3 sequence is 16 residues long. The CDR3, as DNA: TGTGCCAGCAGCAAAGTGCCCAGGGAATCCTACAATGAGCAGTTCTTC. Encoded protein: CASSKVPRESYNEQFF.

The V and J genes are TRBV29-1 and TRBJ2-7, with 11 nucleotides matching TRBD2. V trimming: 4 bases; J trimming: 1 base; junction bases outside the gene matches: 6. The CDR3 totals 15 residues. The V gene's germline CDR1 is SQVTM and CDR2 ANQGSEA. The CDR3 nucleotides are TGCAGCGTTGCTACTAGCGGGGGAGTATCCTACGAGCAGTACTTC. It codes for CSVATSGGVSYEQYF.

V usage is TRBV6-5 and J usage is TRBJ1-5; no clear D gene. Germline lookup yields CDR1 MNHEY and CDR2 SVGAGI. The CDR3 loop spans 17 amino acids. Deletions cut 0 bases from V and 7 bases from J, with 19 bases between. This chain's CDR3 is CASSYSAPSLTRQPQHF. Written as DNA, the CDR3 is TGTGCCAGCAGTTACTCAGCCCCTTCCCTTACCAGGCAGCCCCAGCATTTT.

The rearrangement joins TRBV5-1 to TRBJ2-7; possibly TRBD1 for D (5 bases). Trimming removed 3 bases from V and 5 bases from J, with 12 bases in between. The CDR3 has 13 residues. Germline V gene data show CDR1 as SGHRS and CDR2 as YFSETQ. The CDR3, as DNA: TGCGCCAGCAGCTGGGGCTACGGTGACGAGCAGTACTTC. It codes for CASSWGYGDEQYF.

This clonotype was seen just once. The genes are TRBV20-1 and TRBJ1-2; D is uncertain. This CDR3 spans 15 amino acids. Between the trimmed V and J ends, which lost 2 bases and 9 bases, there was a span of 22 bases. The germline V gene encodes CDR1 DFQATT and CDR2 SNEGSKA (reference sequence). CDR3 amino acids: CSARNGRVILRSYTF. Written as DNA, the CDR3 is TGCAGTGCTAGAAACGGACGAGTAATCCTACGAAGCTACACCTTC.

This clonotype is medium-sized (0.01 to 0.1%) by share. V is TRBV12-3 or TRBV12-4 and J is TRBJ2-5, with D uncertain. CDR3 length equals 11 residues. Trimming shortened V by 6 bases and J by 1 base, and 3 bases separated the two germline ends. Here the CDR3 reads CASSSQETQYF. DNA for the CDR3: TGTGCCAGCAGCTCCCAAGAGACCCAGTACTTC.

The rearrangement uses TRBV20-1 and TRBJ2-5; weak D call: TRBD1 (7 bases). Trimming pared 1 base from V and 7 bases from J, leaving 10 bases between. Per the germline V gene, CDR1 is DFQATT and CDR2 is SNEGSKA (reference sequence). The CDR3 length is 12 residues. The CDR3 DNA sequence: TGCAGTGCTAGAGGCAGGGGGGCGACCCAGTACTTC. Protein: CSARGRGATQYF.

V gene TRBV20-1 combines with J gene TRBJ2-7; 10 bases map to TRBD1. V shed 6 bases, J shed 4 bases, and the junction held 9 bases outside the gene matches. The CDR3 consists of 14 residues. Germline V gene data show CDR1 as DFQATT and CDR2 as SNEGSKA (reference sequence). The CDR3 spells CSARKRTGGYEQYF. The CDR3 DNA is TGCAGTGCGCGAAAAAGGACAGGGGGGTACGAGCAGTACTTC.

This chain uses TRBV30 with TRBJ1-2, with TRBD1 identical over 7 bases. CDR3 length: 12 amino acids. Germline V gene sequence: CDR1 GTSNPN, CDR2 SVGIG (reference sequence). Trimming took 3 bases from V and 5 from J; bases not matched to a gene: 3. The CDR3: CAWRTGKYGYTF. As DNA, the CDR3 is TGTGCCTGGAGGACAGGGAAGTATGGCTACACCTTC. Combining the CDR3 with reference TRBV30 and TRBJ1-2 gives the whole variable domain SQTIHQWPATLVQPVGSPLSLECTVEGTSNPNLYWYRQAAGRGLQLLFYSVGIGQISSEVPQNLSASRPQDRQFILSSKKLLLSDSGFYLCAWRTGKYGYTFGSGTRLTVV.

The genes are TRBV6-6 and TRBJ1-1; possibly TRBD1 for D (6 bases). Germline values: CDR1 MNHNY, CDR2 SVGAGI (reference sequence). CDR3 length: 13 amino acids. V lost 8 bases, J lost 6 bases, and 16 bases lay in between. The CDR3 DNA sequence: TGTGCCAGCCGACCTGGGGGGGCATCTGAAGCTTTCTTT. This sequence encodes CASRPGGASEAFF.

The chain has TRBV7-2 and TRBJ2-3, with no clear D. Germline CDR1 reads SGHTA; CDR2 reads FQGNSA. This CDR3 region has 15 residues. The V gene lost 1 base and the J gene lost 6 bases, with 14 bases spanning the gap. CDR3 in DNA: TGTGCCAGCAGCTTAGGACTGCCTGCGCAGGATACGCAGTATTTT. Its translation: CASSLGLPAQDTQYF.

In its sample, this clonotype was seen once. The chain recombines TRBV5-1 with TRBJ1-2; D ambiguous. The CDR3 is made up of 15 amino acids. Deletions cut 0 bases from V and 0 bases from J, with 9 bases between. CDR1 is SGHRS and CDR2 is YFSETQ in the germline V gene. The CDR3 nucleotides are TGCGCCAGCAGCTTGGCCGGGCCCTCTAACTATGGCTACACCTTC. Its protein product is CASSLAGPSNYGYTF. Variable domain in full (rest from reference TRBV5-1 and TRBJ1-2): KAGVTQTPRYLIKTRGQQVTLSCSPISGHRSVSWYQQTPGQGLQFLFEYFSETQRNKGNFPGRFSGRQFSNSRSEMNVSTLELGDSALYLCASSLAGPSNYGYTFGSGTRLTVV.

The rearrangement joins TRBV20-1 to TRBJ1-1; 7 bases line up with TRBD1. Per germline, CDR1 DFQATT and CDR2 SNEGSKA (reference sequence). The CDR3 has 12 residues. CDR3 sequence: CTGGQANTEAFF. The CDR3 bases are TGCACCGGAGGACAGGCGAACACTGAAGCTTTCTTT.

V gene TRBV20-1 combines with J gene TRBJ1-3; D call uncertain. CDR1 and CDR2 from the germline V gene are DFQATT and SNEGSKA (reference sequence). The CDR3 runs 12 residues. With 1 base removed from V and 0 bases from J, the gap between germline ends came to 1 base. CDR3 loop: CSARGSGNTIYF. The CDR3 DNA is TGCAGTGCTAGAGGCTCTGGAAACACCATATATTTT.

The chain joins TRBV20-1 to TRBJ2-7; D gene uncertain. CDR1 is DFQATT, CDR2 SNEGSKA, per germline (reference sequence). The V and J ends lost 3 bases and 5 bases respectively, with 5 bases between them. CDR3 length: 10 amino acids. The CDR3 protein is CSASWDEQYF. The CDR3 DNA reads as TGCAGTGCTAGCTGGGACGAGCAGTACTTC.

The rearrangement links TRBV2 to TRBJ2-5; D is possibly TRBD1 or TRBD2 (5 bases each). CDR1 is SNHLY and CDR2 is FYNNEI in the germline V gene. The CDR3 length is 16 residues. V lost 4 bases, J lost 2 bases, and 17 bases lay in between. The CDR3 DNA reads as TGTGCCAGCAGTGGGGACCCGGGGCTCGTACAAGAGACCCAGTACTTC. Amino acid sequence: CASSGDPGLVQETQYF. The full variable domain, completed using reference TRBV2 and TRBJ2-5, is EPEVTQTPSHQVTQMGQEVILRCVPISNHLYFYWYRQILGQKVEFLVSFYNNEISEKSEIFDDQFSVERPDGSNFTLKIRSTKLEDSAMYFCASSGDPGLVQETQYFGPGTRLLVL.